This T cell receptor beta chain was sequenced during a study of OX40 agonist ivuxolimab in advanced cancers. Turning to the study itself: Cancers in dose escalation were hepatocellular, melanoma, renal cell and head and neck. Of mixed ages from about 23 to 90 and averaging roughly 66 years, the group was almost 85% male.

At baseline, cycle 4 day 1, and cycle 7 day 1, blood was sampled. Remarks on this clone: The antigen remains undetermined.

Study-level findings and limits: At 0.1 to 3.0 mg/kg and by week 6, clonal expansion occurred in CD4+ and CD8+ blood T cells.

The table came from immunoSEQ multiplex PCR; TCRdb's copy has only in-frame clones and leaves some out. The table records 70,000 to 95,000 clones, around 88% of them present only once. The CDR3 extends over 17 amino acids. The germline CDR1 and CDR2 sequences are SGHRS and YFSETQ. The V end was cut by 0 bases, the J end by 0 bases, with 15 bases between. This chain joins TRBV5-1 and TRBJ1-1; a possible D gene is TRBD1 (5 bases). This sequence was found in an adult with an advanced solid tumor such as melanoma, head and neck, liver or kidney cancer. This sample comprised CD4+ or CD8+ T cells sorted from blood, obtained in a trial of the OX40 agonist ivuxolimab. The CDR3 DNA is TGCGCCAGCAGCTTGGGGCAGGGTGGACTTTTGAACACTGAAGCTTTCTTT. As protein: CASSLGQGGLLNTEAFF. The full variable domain, its missing parts supplied by reference TRBV5-1 and TRBJ1-1, is KAGVTQTPRYLIKTRGQQVTLSCSPISGHRSVSWYQQTPGQGLQFLFEYFSETQRNKGNFPGRFSGRQFSNSRSEMNVSTLELGDSALYLCASSLGQGGLLNTEAFFGQGTRLTVV.